The T cell receptor (beta chain) under discussion was sequenced for a study of tumor-infiltrating lymphocytes in primary liver carcinoma. Study-wide points: Present in all five tumor regions were only about 7.5-25% of the top clones.

There are 14 residues in the CDR3. V shed 7 bases, J shed 5 bases, and the junction held 11 bases outside the gene matches. With roughly 540 ng total RNA as template and a constant-region primer, TCR beta cDNA was made. Three nested multiplex PCR rounds, a slightly modified ARM-PCR, produced the libraries for TCR beta. Use of TRBV1-TRBV30 forward primers with a C-beta reverse primer characterized the first two PCR rounds, which lasted around 10 cycles each. TCRdb independently ran MiXCR on the multiplex PCR reads; one entry per CDR3 protein. The repertoire holds tens of thousands of distinct CDR3 sequences, with around 69% as singletons. For each extraction, RNA and DNA were obtained together from around 18-30 mg of unsorted bulk tissue. In this sample, this clonotype turned up once. As yet, its antigen is unknown.

This rearrangement joins TRBV12-3 or TRBV12-4 to TRBJ2-7; the match to TRBD1 covers 7 bases. The sequenced sample consisted of liver tumor tissue from sampling region 4. The subset denotes: tumor region T4, right-lateral pole. The clonotype comes from a middle-aged man with primary liver carcinoma and hepatitis B virus infection. The CDR3 nucleotides are TGTGCCAGCACCCCCGGGACAGAAAAACACGAGCAGTACTTC. Its translation: CASTPGTEKHEQYF.